This TCR beta chain was observed in a study of blood T cell repertoires in COVID-19. About the study: Some COVID-19 samples were acute and others convalescent; all came from the United States, Italy and Spain.

After removal of 3 bases from V and 4 bases from J, the junction contained 8 bases not matched to a gene. The germline gives CDR1 DFQATT, CDR2 SNEGSKA (reference sequence). CDR3 length equals 14 residues. Data came from immunoSEQ multiplex PCR; TCRdb stores just in-frame clones and leaves some out. The sample carries 190,000 or so clones, 65% to 80% recorded once. The specimen was peripheral blood. This clonotype was obtained from a man over 45 who had recovered from COVID-19. The chain carries TRBV20-1 and TRBJ1-2; 7 bases fit TRBD1. CDR3 coding DNA: TGCAGTGCTAGTCACTTCACAGGGGCCTATGGCTACACCTTC. As protein: CSASHFTGAYGYTF.